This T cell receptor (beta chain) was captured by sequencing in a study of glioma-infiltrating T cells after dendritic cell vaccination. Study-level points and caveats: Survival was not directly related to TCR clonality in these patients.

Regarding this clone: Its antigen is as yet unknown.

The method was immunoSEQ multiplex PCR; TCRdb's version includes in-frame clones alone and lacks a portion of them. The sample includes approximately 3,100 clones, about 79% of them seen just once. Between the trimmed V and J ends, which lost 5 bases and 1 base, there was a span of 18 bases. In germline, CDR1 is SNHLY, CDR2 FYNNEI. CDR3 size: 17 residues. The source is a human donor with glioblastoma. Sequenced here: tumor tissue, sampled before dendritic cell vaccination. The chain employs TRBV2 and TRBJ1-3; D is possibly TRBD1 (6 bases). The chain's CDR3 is CASSRQGQLDSGNTIYF. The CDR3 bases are TGTGCCAGCAGTCGACAAGGACAGTTAGATTCTGGAAACACCATATATTTT.